This T cell receptor beta chain is from a study of shared clonotypes between healthy human individuals. Study-wide findings and caveats: Incomplete sequencing of sorted subsets was indicated by rarefaction despite large depth. Sampling involved blood alone; tissue repertoires likely differ. Among non-shared clonotypes, generation probabilities were lower than among those shared by all four donors.

Naivety among CD8 cells was defined by CD45RO negativity and positive CCR7 selection, thereby excluding terminally differentiated effector memory CD45RA+ cells. Sequenced by immunoSEQ multiplex PCR; TCRdb stores in-frame clones only, minus some. The sample comprises about 2.2 million clones, around 95% of which are singletons, and 1.5% to 2% rests with the top ten. To note about this clone: Antigen unknown.

The CDR3 totals 15 residues. CDR1 and CDR2 from the germline V gene are MNHNS and SASEGT. Trimming removed 4 bases at V and 8 bases at J, with 17 bases between. The receptor was derived from a man younger than 30 in good health. Some clones in this sample may be carry-over from other donors' samples. The sequenced material came from naive CD8+ T cells from PBMCs. The chain uses TRBV6-1 and TRBJ2-2, with D uncertain. This CDR3 is CASSVKRTIGGELFF. CDR3 bases: TGTGCCAGCAGTGTTAAGCGTACCATCGGGGGGGAGCTGTTTTTT.